The 23 T cell receptor beta chains presented below share a single source sample, sequenced in a study of cytomegalovirus exposure and HLA in healthy donors. Researchers ran the PCR with 60 Vbeta and 13 Jbeta primers. Some clones are missing from TCRdb's copy, which holds only in-frame ones; the method was immunoSEQ multiplex PCR. The sample includes nearly 110,000 clones, around 73% of them seen just once. Sequenced: PBMCs. Receptors originate from a man aged 25 to 40 in good health and CMV-seronegative.

This clone was picked up a small number of times. The chain recombines TRBV4-1 with TRBJ2-4; 8 nucleotides line up with TRBD1. V dropped 4 bases and J dropped 0; count of bases not matched to a gene: 8. Germline V CDR1 and CDR2: MGHRA, YSYEKL. The CDR3 runs to 17 residues. CDR3 protein: CASSPGQGVGAKNIQYF. In DNA, the CDR3 is TGCGCCAGCAGCCCCGGACAGGGTGTTGGAGCCAAAAACATTCAGTACTTC.

The J gene is TRBJ2-5, the V gene TRBV7-2; TRBD2 is a possible D gene (7 bases). Germline V lookup: CDR1 SGHTA, CDR2 FQGNSA. The CDR3 totals 16 residues. Trimming cost V 1 base and J 1 base, with 13 bases left between them. The CDR3 DNA sequence: TGTGCCAGCAGCTTAGTGGGAGGGGGAGGCCAAGAGACCCAGTACTTC. Protein sequence: CASSLVGGGGQETQYF.

The rearrangement uses TRBV28 and TRBJ1-5; no clear D. From germline, CDR1 is MDHEN and CDR2 SYDVKM. V gave up 2 bases and J gave up 3 bases, with 8 bases separating them. The CDR3 extends over 14 amino acids. CDR3 sequence (DNA): TGTGCCAGCAGTTTACGCAGTAACAATCAGCCCCAGCATTTT. This sequence encodes CASSLRSNNQPQHF.

The CDR3, as DNA: TGCAGCGTGGGGACAGGGCTGGGTGGGGAGCAGTACTTC. Translating it yields CSVGTGLGGEQYF. The chain employs TRBV29-1 and TRBJ2-7; 9 bases fit TRBD1. From germline, CDR1 is SQVTM and CDR2 ANQGSEA. V shed 6 bases and J 7 bases; nucleotides not matched to a gene: 10. This CDR3 is 13 amino acids long.

The chain has TRBV5-1 and TRBJ2-3, with a weak D call TRBD2 (5 bases). The CDR3 consists of 14 residues. Per germline, CDR1 SGHRS and CDR2 YFSETQ. V was pared by 0 bases and J by 4 bases, with 9 bases between. CDR3 sequence: CASSLGREADTQYF. The CDR3 coding sequence is TGCGCCAGCAGCTTGGGTCGGGAAGCAGATACGCAGTATTTT.

The gene calls are TRBV5-1 and TRBJ2-1; 15 nucleotides line up with TRBD2. Per germline, CDR1 SGHRS and CDR2 YFSETQ. The CDR3 has 16 residues. The V and J ends lost 3 bases and 3 bases, in that order; junction bases with no gene match: 1. The CDR3: CASSSGLAGGYNEQFF. CDR3 coding DNA: TGCGCCAGCAGCTCGGGACTAGCGGGAGGCTACAATGAGCAGTTCTTC.

The chain has TRBV19 and TRBJ2-3, with D perhaps matching TRBD2 (6 bases). The ends were cut back, 9 bases at V and 2 bases at J, with 12 bases in the middle. Germline values: CDR1 LNHDA, CDR2 SQIVND (reference sequence). The CDR3 has 13 amino acids. CDR3 nucleotide sequence: TGTGCCAGCGCGGGACTCGCCACAGATACGCAGTATTTT. Translating gives CASAGLATDTQYF.

V is TRBV5-1 and J is TRBJ2-7; D possibly corresponds to TRBD1 (5 bases). Deletions cut 3 bases from V and 0 bases from J, with 13 bases between. CDR1 SGHRS and CDR2 YFSETQ come from the germline V gene. The CDR3 length is 15 residues. The CDR3 spells CASSSLDSSSYEQYF. CDR3 DNA sequence: TGCGCCAGCAGCTCGCTAGACAGCAGCTCCTACGAGCAGTACTTC.

This rearrangement joins TRBV5-6 to TRBJ2-4; 8 bases align to TRBD1. This CDR3 is 18 amino acids long. Germline trimming cut 0 bases from V and 7 bases from J; bases unmatched to any gene: 15. Germline CDR1 is SGHDT and CDR2 is YYEEEE. CDR3 region: CASSLEGQGAGLRNIQYF. The CDR3 region has the DNA TGTGCCAGCAGCTTGGAAGGACAGGGTGCCGGTTTGAGGAACATTCAGTACTTC.

The genes are TRBV29-1 and TRBJ1-1, with 7 bases aligning to TRBD1. This CDR3 comprises 14 residues. The J segment lost 0 bases and the V segment lost 8 bases, leaving 9 bases of the junction unmatched. CDR1 and CDR2 (germline): SQVTM, ANQGSEA. CDR3 protein: CSMGTVSMNTEAFF. In nucleotides, the CDR3 is TGCAGCATGGGGACAGTCTCCATGAACACTGAAGCTTTCTTT.

V usage is TRBV5-1 and J usage is TRBJ2-1; 10 bases are shared with TRBD1. The CDR3 runs 14 residues. CDR1 SGHRS and CDR2 YFSETQ come from the germline V gene. V trimming: 0 bases; J trimming: 9 bases; junction bases outside the gene matches: 3. The CDR3 reads CASSLGQGATEQFF. DNA for the CDR3: TGCGCCAGCAGCTTGGGACAGGGGGCTACTGAGCAGTTCTTC.

This clone has a handful of counts. The chain uses TRBV7-9 and TRBJ2-1; TRBD2 agrees at 8 bases. V gave up 5 bases and J gave up 5 bases; unmatched junction bases: 11. Germline V CDR1 and CDR2: SEHNR, FQNEAQ (reference sequence). The CDR3 sequence is 16 residues long. The CDR3 DNA sequence: TGTGCCAGCAGCGTATCCACGGGACTAGTGAACAATGAGCAGTTCTTC. It codes for CASSVSTGLVNNEQFF.

This clone has more than one count but fewer than ten. The chain carries TRBV9 and TRBJ2-2; D is perhaps TRBD2 (6 bases). V was trimmed by 0 bases and J by 6 bases, leaving 15 bases between them. The CDR3 contains 16 residues. CDR1 SGDLS and CDR2 YYNGEE come from the germline V gene. The CDR3 loop reads CASSVGGTVGSGELFF. The CDR3 DNA follows: TGTGCCAGCAGCGTAGGAGGGACTGTCGGATCCGGGGAGCTGTTTTTT.

The V gene is TRBV11-2, the J gene TRBJ1-4; 8 bases are shared with TRBD1. The germline V gene encodes CDR1 SGHAT and CDR2 FQNNGV. The V and J ends lost 7 bases and 6 bases, in that order; junction bases with no gene match: 16. The length of the CDR3 is 17 residues. Written as DNA, the CDR3 is TGTGCCAGCACCCCTGGGCAGGGGGCGCGTTATTATGAAAAACTGTTTTTT. It translates to CASTPGQGARYYEKLFF.

This clone was recorded once. This chain connects TRBV19 to TRBJ1-2; the match to TRBD1 covers 10 bases. The germline gives CDR1 LNHDA, CDR2 SQIVND (reference sequence). V trimming: 10 bases; J trimming: 4 bases; junction bases outside the gene matches: 6. The length of the CDR3 is 13 residues. This chain's CDR3 is CAIRTGGAYGYTF. DNA for the CDR3: TGTGCCATAAGGACAGGGGGAGCCTATGGCTACACCTTC.

This sequence joins TRBV7-8 and TRBJ1-1, with 7 bases fitting TRBD1. The germline gives CDR1 SGHVS, CDR2 FQNEAQ. CDR3 length equals 15 residues. With V trimmed by 5 bases and J by 5 bases, 11 bases remained unmatched. CDR3 region: CASSRPTGDVTEAFF. In DNA form, the CDR3 reads TGTGCCAGCAGCCGACCTACAGGGGACGTGACTGAAGCTTTCTTT. Full variable domain (outside the CDR3, taken from reference TRBV7-8 and TRBJ1-1): GAGVSQSPRYKVAKRGQDVALRCDPISGHVSLFWYQQALGQGPEFLTYFQNEAQLDKSGLPSDRFFAERPEGSVSTLKIQRTQQEDSAVYLCASSRPTGDVTEAFFGQGTRLTVV.

The rearrangement uses TRBV15 and TRBJ2-2; tentatively, D is TRBD2 (7 bases). V was pared by 7 bases and J by 0 bases, with 9 bases between. Germline V CDR1 and CDR2: LNHNV, YYDKDF (reference sequence). This CDR3 comprises 14 residues. The CDR3 nucleotides read TGTGCCACCAAGGGGGGGACGAACACCGGGGAGCTGTTTTTT. Its protein product is CATKGGTNTGELFF. The full variable domain, rest sourced from reference TRBV15 and TRBJ2-2, is DAMVIQNPRYQVTQFGKPVTLSCSQTLNHNVMYWYQQKSSQAPKLLFHYYDKDFNNEADTPDNFQSRRPNTSFCFLDIRSPGLGDTAMYLCATKGGTNTGELFFGEGSRLTVL.

The chain couples TRBV7-6 to TRBJ2-1, with TRBD2 identical over 7 bases. J was trimmed by 7 bases and V by 5 bases; bases with no gene match: 14. Per germline, CDR1 SGHVS and CDR2 FNYEAQ. The CDR3 is made up of 16 amino acids. As DNA, the CDR3 is TGTGCCAGCAGCACCGGACTAGACCCCGTCGCAAATGAGCAGTTCTTC. Translated: CASSTGLDPVANEQFF.

The genes are TRBV7-3 and TRBJ2-3; a possible D gene is TRBD2 (5 bases). The CDR3 consists of 13 residues. With 0 bases removed from V and 5 bases from J, the gap between germline ends came to 6 bases. Germline V gene sequence: CDR1 SGHTA, CDR2 FQGTGA. This CDR3 is CASSLTRVDTQYF. Here the CDR3 DNA reads TGTGCCAGCAGCTTAACGCGGGTAGATACGCAGTATTTT.

The chain combines TRBV29-1 with TRBJ1-2; 7 positions agree with TRBD1. With 0 bases clipped from V and 5 bases from J, the junction kept 6 bases outside the gene matches. CDR1 SQVTM and CDR2 ANQGSEA come from the germline V gene. This CDR3 has 14 amino acids. The CDR3 is CSVEEAGTEYGYTF. In nucleotides, the CDR3 is TGCAGCGTTGAAGAGGCCGGGACAGAGTATGGCTACACCTTC.

This clone has just one count. The chain is built from TRBV7-9 and TRBJ2-3; perhaps TRBD1 as D (5 bases). Germline CDR1 reads SEHNR; CDR2 reads FQNEAQ (reference sequence). V dropped 5 bases and J dropped 8 bases, with 23 bases sitting between them. There are 16 residues in the CDR3. The CDR3 DNA is TGTGCCAGCAGCCAGCAGGGTGCAGGGTCGGTTGCTACGCAGTATTTT. It codes for CASSQQGAGSVATQYF. The whole variable domain, remainder taken from reference TRBV7-9 and TRBJ2-3, is DTGVSQNPRHKITKRGQNVTFRCDPISEHNRLYWYRQTLGQGPEFLTYFQNEAQLEKSRLLSDRFSAERPKGSFSTLEIQRTEQGDSAMYLCASSQQGAGSVATQYFGPGTRLTVL.

As for this clone: Other DNA sequences in the sample encode the same CDR3. This sequence joins TRBV7-9 and TRBJ2-5; D uncertain. Trimming shortened V by 1 base and J by 2 bases, and 8 bases separated the two germline ends. Germline CDR1 and CDR2: SEHNR and FQNEAQ (reference sequence). The CDR3 has 14 residues. The CDR3 protein is CASSLVPGQETQYF. The CDR3 coding sequence is TGTGCCAGCAGCTTAGTTCCAGGTCAAGAGACCCAGTACTTC.

The genes are TRBV18 and TRBJ2-3, with no clear D. This CDR3 is built from 13 residues. Trimming removed 1 base at V and 2 bases at J, with 4 bases between. Germline values: CDR1 KGHSH, CDR2 LQKENI. CDR3 protein: CASSPLVTDTQYF. Written as DNA, the CDR3 is TGTGCCAGCTCACCACTCGTCACAGATACGCAGTATTTT. Complete variable domain (other parts from reference TRBV18 and TRBJ2-3): NAGVMQNPRHLVRRRGQEARLRCSPMKGHSHVYWYRQLPEEGLKFMVYLQKENIIDESGMPKERFSAEFPKEGPSILRIQQVVRGDSAAYFCASSPLVTDTQYFGPGTRLTVL.